This is a list of T cell receptor beta chains from one sample in a study of T cell responses to AZD1222 COVID-19 vaccine. Clones were sequenced by immunoSEQ multiplex PCR, and TCRdb holds only the in-frame ones, with some missing. The table lists approximately 150,000 clones, 92% of them singletons. This specimen was peripheral blood, taken on day 0 of AZD1222 vaccination. The origin of the receptors is an adult in good health. Both conserved end residues are part of each CDR3. Fields, in order: V gene, J gene, D gene, clone size, CDR3 DNA, CDR3 protein. The D gene is left open where the match is weak. Only part of the rows carry a size: once, few, many, or a class if the clone is expanded.

v_call: TRBV5-4
j_call: TRBJ2-5
d_call: NA
clone_size: once
cdr3_nt: TGTGCCAGCAGTCGGAGGGGTCAAGAGACCCAGTACTTC
cdr3_aa: CASSRRGQETQYF

v_call: TRBV30
j_call: TRBJ1-1
d_call: NA
clone_size: NA
cdr3_nt: TGTGCCTGGACCCGAAGGGAGTTAGAAGCTTTCTTT
cdr3_aa: CAWTRRELEAFF

v_call: TRBV5-6
j_call: TRBJ2-7
d_call: TRBD1
clone_size: few
cdr3_nt: TGTGCCAGCATCCGGACAGGCGGGTACGAGCAGTACTTC
cdr3_aa: CASIRTGGYEQYF

v_call: TRBV12-3/TRBV12-4
j_call: TRBJ1-3
d_call: NA
clone_size: few
cdr3_nt: TGTGCCAGCAAAATTTGGCCGGACAGCACCATATATTTT
cdr3_aa: CASKIWPDSTIYF

v_call: TRBV28
j_call: TRBJ1-2
d_call: TRBD1
clone_size: NA
cdr3_nt: TGTGCCAGCAGCTCCTTGGGTGGACAGGGGGGGAACTATGGCTACACCTTC
cdr3_aa: CASSSLGGQGGNYGYTF

v_call: TRBV27
j_call: TRBJ2-7
d_call: TRBD2
clone_size: NA
cdr3_nt: TGTGCCAGCAGTTTATCAACACCCGCTAGCGGGGGAAGCTACGAGCAGTACTTC
cdr3_aa: CASSLSTPASGGSYEQYF

v_call: TRBV7-2
j_call: TRBJ1-5
d_call: NA
clone_size: NA
cdr3_nt: TGTGCCAGCAGCTTTGTGACAGTACCTACGCCCCAGCATTTT
cdr3_aa: CASSFVTVPTPQHF

v_call: TRBV10-3
j_call: TRBJ2-2
d_call: TRBD2
clone_size: NA
cdr3_nt: TGTGCCATCAGGGGGGAAAGCGGGAGGAGTACCGGGGAGCTGTTTTTT
cdr3_aa: CAIRGESGRSTGELFF

v_call: TRBV6-5
j_call: TRBJ1-2
d_call: NA
clone_size: NA
cdr3_nt: TGTGCCAGCAGACAGATTAACTATGGCTACACCTTC
cdr3_aa: CASRQINYGYTF

v_call: TRBV6-5
j_call: TRBJ2-1
d_call: NA
clone_size: NA
cdr3_nt: TGTGCCAGCAGTTACGACAGGGAGGGACCCTACAATGAGCAGTTCTTC
cdr3_aa: CASSYDREGPYNEQFF

v_call: TRBV6-2/TRBV6-3
j_call: TRBJ1-2
d_call: NA
clone_size: NA
cdr3_nt: TGTGCCAGCAGTTCCTTCCAAACACCTTCGAAGAATGGCTACACCTTC
cdr3_aa: CASSSFQTPSKNGYTF

v_call: TRBV19
j_call: TRBJ2-5
d_call: TRBD2
clone_size: NA
cdr3_nt: TGTGCCAGTAGTATAGCCCCGGGACTAGCGGAGACCCAGTACTTC
cdr3_aa: CASSIAPGLAETQYF

v_call: TRBV6-5
j_call: TRBJ2-1
d_call: TRBD1
clone_size: NA
cdr3_nt: TGTGCCAGCATGGTTGGGACAGGGGGGTACAATGAGCAGTTCTTC
cdr3_aa: CASMVGTGGYNEQFF

v_call: TRBV7-9
j_call: TRBJ2-5
d_call: TRBD2
clone_size: NA
cdr3_nt: TGTGCCAGCAGCTTGGGGACTAGGCGGGAGTCTGAAGAGACCCAGTACTTC
cdr3_aa: CASSLGTRRESEETQYF

v_call: TRBV7-2
j_call: TRBJ1-4
d_call: NA
clone_size: NA
cdr3_nt: TGTGCCAGCAGCTTGGAAAGGGGAGGGAAACTGTTTTTT
cdr3_aa: CASSLERGGKLFF

v_call: TRBV6-5
j_call: TRBJ1-4
d_call: NA
clone_size: NA
cdr3_nt: TGTGCCAGCTTACTAAGGGGGGACGTCGAAAAACTGTTTTTT
cdr3_aa: CASLLRGDVEKLFF

v_call: TRBV21-1
j_call: TRBJ1-5
d_call: NA
clone_size: NA
cdr3_nt: TGTGCCAGCAGCACCTATACGACAGTAACTCAGCCCCAGCATTTT
cdr3_aa: CASSTYTTVTQPQHF

v_call: TRBV6-6
j_call: TRBJ1-2
d_call: NA
clone_size: NA
cdr3_nt: TGTGCCAGCAGTAAGAGAAAAGAAGGCTACACCTTC
cdr3_aa: CASSKRKEGYTF

v_call: TRBV7-2
j_call: TRBJ1-6
d_call: TRBD1
clone_size: once
cdr3_nt: TGTGCCAGCAGCTGGGACAGGAGCTCCTATAATTCACCCCTCCACTTT
cdr3_aa: CASSWDRSSYNSPLHF

v_call: TRBV10-3
j_call: TRBJ2-3
d_call: NA
clone_size: NA
cdr3_nt: TGTGCCATCAGTGAGTCGCCAGATACGCAGTATTTT
cdr3_aa: CAISESPDTQYF

v_call: TRBV6-5
j_call: TRBJ2-1
d_call: TRBD2
clone_size: once
cdr3_nt: TGTGCCAGCAGTCGGGAGGGCTCCTACAATGAGCAGTTCTTC
cdr3_aa: CASSREGSYNEQFF

v_call: TRBV4-1
j_call: TRBJ2-1
d_call: TRBD2
clone_size: NA
cdr3_nt: TGCGCCAGCAGCCAAGCCGGGGGGGCATCCTACAATGAGCAGTTCTTC
cdr3_aa: CASSQAGGASYNEQFF

v_call: TRBV7-9
j_call: TRBJ2-1
d_call: TRBD2
clone_size: once
cdr3_nt: TGTGCCAGCAGCCCGCTGGCGGGGGGCCCCTTAAGCTCCTACAATGAGCAGTTCTTC
cdr3_aa: CASSPLAGGPLSSYNEQFF

v_call: TRBV6-5
j_call: TRBJ1-1
d_call: NA
clone_size: NA
cdr3_nt: TGTGCCAGCAGAGCCTCCCGGAACACTGAAGCTTTCTTT
cdr3_aa: CASRASRNTEAFF

v_call: TRBV4-2
j_call: TRBJ1-4
d_call: NA
clone_size: NA
cdr3_nt: TGTGCCAGCAGCGAGGGGAGCGGGGAGAGCGAAAAACTGTTTTTT
cdr3_aa: CASSEGSGESEKLFF

v_call: TRBV29-1
j_call: TRBJ2-7
d_call: TRBD2
clone_size: NA
cdr3_nt: TGCAGCGTTGTACTAGCGGGATACCCAACCTACGAGCAGTACTTC
cdr3_aa: CSVVLAGYPTYEQYF

v_call: TRBV11-2
j_call: TRBJ2-1
d_call: TRBD2
clone_size: NA
cdr3_nt: TGTGCCAGCAGCACACCTTTGGGGGGGGATTACAATGAGCAGTTCTTC
cdr3_aa: CASSTPLGGDYNEQFF

v_call: TRBV19
j_call: TRBJ1-2
d_call: NA
clone_size: NA
cdr3_nt: TGTGCCAGTAGTATTGAGGGGATCGACTATGGCTACACCTTC
cdr3_aa: CASSIEGIDYGYTF

v_call: TRBV5-1
j_call: TRBJ2-3
d_call: TRBD2
clone_size: NA
cdr3_nt: TGCGCCAGCAGTGTAACTAGCGGCACAGATACGCAGTATTTT
cdr3_aa: CASSVTSGTDTQYF

v_call: TRBV10-1
j_call: TRBJ1-6
d_call: TRBD1
clone_size: few
cdr3_nt: TGCGCCAGCCTGACAGGGGCCTTTTATAATTCACCCCTCCACTTT
cdr3_aa: CASLTGAFYNSPLHF

v_call: TRBV4-3
j_call: TRBJ1-2
d_call: NA
clone_size: NA
cdr3_nt: TGCGCCAGCAGCCTGGCGGGGGCTAGCTATGGCTACACCTTC
cdr3_aa: CASSLAGASYGYTF

v_call: TRBV11-2
j_call: TRBJ1-2
d_call: NA
clone_size: NA
cdr3_nt: TGTGCCAGCAGCTTGGGTCAAGGATTTGGCGGCTACACCTTC
cdr3_aa: CASSLGQGFGGYTF

v_call: TRBV28
j_call: TRBJ2-7
d_call: TRBD1
clone_size: NA
cdr3_nt: TGTGCCAGCAGACTTGCGGGACAGGGTCTCGACGAGCAGTACTTC
cdr3_aa: CASRLAGQGLDEQYF

v_call: TRBV12-5
j_call: TRBJ2-1
d_call: NA
clone_size: NA
cdr3_nt: TGTGCTAGTGGTTTGTCGACTCACAATGAGCAGTTCTTC
cdr3_aa: CASGLSTHNEQFF

v_call: TRBV7-8
j_call: TRBJ1-1
d_call: NA
clone_size: NA
cdr3_nt: TGTGCCAGCAGCTTGGGCAGGTTTTCTGAAGCTTTCTTT
cdr3_aa: CASSLGRFSEAFF

v_call: TRBV5-1
j_call: TRBJ1-6
d_call: NA
clone_size: NA
cdr3_nt: TGCGCCAGCAGGCTTCCAGGGGCCTATTCACCCCTCCACTTT
cdr3_aa: CASRLPGAYSPLHF

v_call: TRBV5-5
j_call: TRBJ1-5
d_call: TRBD1
clone_size: NA
cdr3_nt: TGTGCCAGCAGCTCGACAGGGAATAGCAATCAGCCCCAGCATTTT
cdr3_aa: CASSSTGNSNQPQHF

v_call: TRBV6-5
j_call: TRBJ1-1
d_call: TRBD1
clone_size: NA
cdr3_nt: TGTGCCAGCCGGACAGGCGGCAACACTGAAGCTTTCTTT
cdr3_aa: CASRTGGNTEAFF

v_call: TRBV6-6
j_call: TRBJ2-7
d_call: NA
clone_size: NA
cdr3_nt: TGTGCCAGCAGTTACGATGGGACCGAGATCCCCTACGAGCAGTACTTC
cdr3_aa: CASSYDGTEIPYEQYF

v_call: TRBV11-2
j_call: TRBJ1-2
d_call: NA
clone_size: NA
cdr3_nt: TGTGCCAGCAGCTTAGAATCCGGGCCAGGTGGCTACACCTTC
cdr3_aa: CASSLESGPGGYTF

v_call: TRBV30
j_call: TRBJ2-1
d_call: NA
clone_size: NA
cdr3_nt: TGTGCCTGGAGTGTGCCCGACAATGAGCAGTTCTTC
cdr3_aa: CAWSVPDNEQFF

v_call: TRBV6-4
j_call: TRBJ1-6
d_call: NA
clone_size: NA
cdr3_nt: TGTGCCAGCAGTGACTCGATGGGTGTAAATTCACCCCTCCACTTT
cdr3_aa: CASSDSMGVNSPLHF

v_call: TRBV12-3/TRBV12-4
j_call: TRBJ1-4
d_call: TRBD1
clone_size: NA
cdr3_nt: TGTGCCAGCAGTGCCGGACAGGGGATGAAACTGTTTTTT
cdr3_aa: CASSAGQGMKLFF

v_call: TRBV7-2
j_call: TRBJ2-3
d_call: TRBD2
clone_size: NA
cdr3_nt: TGTGCCAGCAGCTCTAGCGGGATTCAGTATTTT
cdr3_aa: CASSSSGIQYF

v_call: TRBV11-3
j_call: TRBJ2-1
d_call: NA
clone_size: NA
cdr3_nt: TGTGCCAGCAGCTTAGCTACTCTTCGCGGTTCCGAGGATGAGCAGTTCTTC
cdr3_aa: CASSLATLRGSEDEQFF

v_call: TRBV3-1/TRBV3-2
j_call: TRBJ1-4
d_call: TRBD1
clone_size: few
cdr3_nt: TGTGCCAGCAGCCTCAGGACAGGGAGTGAAAAACTGTTTTTT
cdr3_aa: CASSLRTGSEKLFF

v_call: TRBV27
j_call: TRBJ2-7
d_call: TRBD1
clone_size: NA
cdr3_nt: TGTGCCAGCAGTTCACCTTCGGGACAGGGCTACGAGCAGTACTTC
cdr3_aa: CASSSPSGQGYEQYF

v_call: TRBV5-1
j_call: TRBJ2-1
d_call: NA
clone_size: NA
cdr3_nt: TGCGCCAGCAGCTTGGCCGTCTCCGCGACAACCTACAATGAGCAGTTCTTC
cdr3_aa: CASSLAVSATTYNEQFF

v_call: TRBV10-1
j_call: TRBJ1-5
d_call: NA
clone_size: NA
cdr3_nt: TGCGCCAGTTCGACAGGTGTTGGATACAATCAGCCCCAGCATTTT
cdr3_aa: CASSTGVGYNQPQHF

v_call: TRBV6-4
j_call: TRBJ1-6
d_call: NA
clone_size: NA
cdr3_nt: TGTGCCAGCAGTTATGTTCCGGGCGATAATTCACCCCTCCACTTT
cdr3_aa: CASSYVPGDNSPLHF

v_call: TRBV7-8
j_call: TRBJ1-1
d_call: NA
clone_size: NA
cdr3_nt: TGTGCCAGCAGCTTCCGGGTTAACACTGAAGCTTTCTTT
cdr3_aa: CASSFRVNTEAFF

v_call: TRBV7-2
j_call: TRBJ1-5
d_call: NA
clone_size: NA
cdr3_nt: TGTGCCAGCAGCTTAGATTGGGAATATAGCAATCAGCCCCAGCATTTT
cdr3_aa: CASSLDWEYSNQPQHF

v_call: TRBV3-1/TRBV3-2
j_call: TRBJ2-1
d_call: TRBD2
clone_size: once
cdr3_nt: TGTGCCAGCAGCCCTCGGACTAGCGTAGGTGAGCAGTTCTTC
cdr3_aa: CASSPRTSVGEQFF

v_call: TRBV5-1
j_call: TRBJ1-6
d_call: TRBD1
clone_size: NA
cdr3_nt: TGCGCCAGCAGCGGGTCGACAGGGGCCCTAATTAATTCACCCCTCCACTTT
cdr3_aa: CASSGSTGALINSPLHF